The subject of this entry is one T cell receptor beta chain. There is no known antigen for this receptor. Per-nucleotide qualities are absent, and no much larger clonotype sits a single base away. The library was produced with PCR. Data came from an Illumina HiSeq 2500. To reduce PCR and sequencing biases, unique molecular identifiers were built into the TCR beta cDNA libraries. Every 1 to 10 million input T cells yielded roughly 0.5 million cDNA molecules, meaning each molecule approximated one T cell. The patient libraries were prepared and sequenced using the same protocol as the earlier healthy control dataset. Within a given batch, samples were prepared together, multiplexed and sequenced on the same HiSeq lane. From the authors' description of their analysis: Raw barcoded reads were processed with MIGEC, and single-read molecular identifier groups were discarded before consensus assembly and CDR3 extraction. VDJtools was used for post-analysis of the clonotype tables, with diversity normalized by down-sampling every dataset to the smallest sample size. In repertoire overlap clustering, CDR3 amino acid sequences, but not nucleotide sequences, were matched to correct batch-related cross-sample contamination. The public reads were run again by TCRdb, first through fastp at Q25 and then through MiXCR, and only productive beta chains were kept. Rows with one shared CDR3 protein collapse into an entry with the most common genes and DNA. TCRdb, rather than the study authors, made the V and J calls. The sample has more than 450,000 distinct CDR3 sequences on record, approximately 34% of them singletons. The ten largest clonotypes hold about 5.6% of the sample.

The record originates from a study of post-analysis software for immune sequencing data (dated by TCRdb to between 2014 and 2016). The study in broad terms: Relapsing-remitting, secondary progressive and progressive-relapsing multiple sclerosis were recorded as disease courses, and subtype annotation was lacking for some patients. Patient repertoires were compared against ten to eleven previously published healthy control repertoires from donors aged about 6 to 28 years. A subset of samples was prepared in parallel using single-end sample barcoding, then pooled and co-amplified after Illumina adapter ligation.

V is clipped by 4 bases and J by 8 bases, and the sequence between their germline boundaries is 24 bases long. As encoded in the germline V gene, CDR1 is SGHRS while CDR2 is YFSETQ. Reading from cysteine to phenylalanine, the CDR3 counts 16 amino acids. Of the read, only the CDR3 DNA is kept; its 48 bases are in frame from base 1. Points the paper makes about the study in general: The control group was slightly older than the multiple sclerosis patient group. Direct clustering with F measure revealed strong co-clustering of samples prepared in the same batch, which led to a batch-effect correction. Compared with controls, multiple sclerosis patients had significantly lower normalized Chao1 diversity, a finding suggesting substantial peripheral T-cell clonal expansion. Patients showed significantly higher frequencies than controls for about 5 TRBV segments, among them TRBV5-6, TRBV5-1 and TRBV20-1.

TCR beta repertoires were profiled from peripheral blood of about a dozen young patients with multiple sclerosis to demonstrate the VDJtools post-analysis software. The patients with multiple sclerosis were children and adolescents between roughly 6 and 15 years of age. This TCR came from a girl aged 2-17 years with multiple sclerosis. The sample was blood. The chain couples TRBV5-1 to TRBJ1-2, with TRBD1 tentatively as D gene (6 bases match). The CDR3 in this case is CASSPGSGARSPGYTF. The DNA sequence is as follows: TGCGCCAGCAGCCCGGGGTCGGGGGCGAGGTCCCCAGGCTACACCTTC.